Below are 10 T cell receptor beta chains sequenced from a single sample in a study of T cells in localized non-small cell lung cancer (dated by TCRdb to about 2020). The library was prepared using the immunoSEQ multiplex PCR assay. Held by TCRdb, this immuneACCESS table contains in-frame sequences only and omits some clones. Under half of the omission traces to an unresolved V gene where checked; the cause of the rest is unknown. The sample table holds 90,000 to 95,000 clones, of which roughly 86% were seen once. About 15% of the sample lies in the top ten. This material consisted of peripheral blood, taken before any cancer treatment. These receptors all come from a man aged 35 to 70 with stage I squamous cell lung carcinoma.

V is TRBV2 and J is TRBJ2-5; D is undetermined. There are 14 residues in the CDR3. Germline V gene lookup returns CDR1 SNHLY and CDR2 FYNNEI. V dropped 4 bases and J dropped 1 base, with 10 bases sitting between them. The CDR3 DNA reads TGTGCCAGCAGTGCCTCGAGTGCCCAAGAGACCCAGTACTTC. Amino acid sequence: CASSASSAQETQYF.

The rearrangement uses TRBV5-1 and TRBJ1-1, with D possibly matching TRBD1 (5 bases). Trimming pared 4 bases from V and 5 bases from J, leaving 15 bases between. The CDR3 extends over 14 amino acids. Germline V gene lookup returns CDR1 SGHRS and CDR2 YFSETQ. The CDR3 reads CASSALSGGTEAFF. As DNA, the CDR3 is TGCGCCAGCAGCGCCTTATCCGGGGGGACTGAAGCTTTCTTT.

The chain combines TRBV2 with TRBJ1-2; D gene ambiguous. V lost 6 bases to trimming and J lost 12 bases, with 23 bases between them. CDR1 is SNHLY and CDR2 is FYNNEI in the germline V gene. This CDR3 comprises 14 residues. The CDR3 protein is CASRKSEMSDGDTF. The CDR3 nucleotides are TGTGCCAGCAGAAAAAGTGAAATGTCCGATGGAGACACCTTC. Drawing the rest from reference TRBV2 and TRBJ1-2, the complete variable domain is EPEVTQTPSHQVTQMGQEVILRCVPISNHLYFYWYRQILGQKVEFLVSFYNNEISEKSEIFDDQFSVERPDGSNFTLKIRSTKLEDSAMYFCASRKSEMSDGDTFGSGTRLTVV.

This chain connects TRBV5-5 to TRBJ2-7; the D is unclear. CDR3 size: 14 residues. CDR1 is SGHKS, CDR2 YYEKEE, per germline (reference sequence). Trimming took off 6 bases at V and 3 bases at J, with 16 bases between the two ends. The CDR3 nucleotides are TGTGCCAGCACCCCTTTAGCCCGTAACTACGAGCAGTACTTC. Translation: CASTPLARNYEQYF.

The chain recombines TRBV7-2 with TRBJ1-5; unclear D gene. Trimming cost V 1 base and J 5 bases, with 6 bases left between them. Germline V gene lookup returns CDR1 SGHTA and CDR2 FQGNSA. The CDR3 has 13 amino acids. CDR3 nucleotide sequence: TGTGCCAGCAGCTTAGGACGAGATCAGCCCCAGCATTTT. This encodes CASSLGRDQPQHF.

The chain couples TRBV4-3 to TRBJ2-7, with 9 bases aligning to TRBD2. Germline V gives CDR1 LGHNA, CDR2 YSLEER. The length of the CDR3 is 18 residues. The J segment lost 1 base and the V segment lost 0 bases, leaving 10 bases of the junction unmatched. The chain's CDR3 is CASSQDASGVQWSYEQYF. The CDR3 DNA follows: TGCGCCAGCAGCCAAGATGCTAGCGGGGTCCAGTGGTCCTACGAGCAGTACTTC.

CDR3 sequence reads: CASSIAWGPGQVVGYTF. The CDR3 nucleotides are TGTGCCAGTAGTATAGCCTGGGGTCCGGGACAGGTCGTCGGCTACACCTTC. The V gene is TRBV19, the J gene TRBJ1-2; 8 bases align to TRBD1. The junction had 15 bases not matched to a gene; V was cut back by 1 base and J by 8 bases. CDR3 length: 17 amino acids. Germline lookup yields CDR1 LNHDA and CDR2 SQIVND (reference sequence). Complete variable domain (other parts from reference TRBV19 and TRBJ1-2): DGGITQSPKYLFRKEGQNVTLSCEQNLNHDAMYWYRQDPGQGLRLIYYSQIVNDFQKGDIAEGYSVSREKKESFPLTVTSAQKNPTAFYLCASSIAWGPGQVVGYTFGSGTRLTVV.

This chain uses TRBV6-1 with TRBJ1-2; D unclear. V was shortened by 2 bases and J by 8 bases, with 18 bases between the two germline ends. The CDR3 length is 15 residues. Germline CDR1 reads MNHNS; CDR2 reads SASEGT. CDR3 sequence reads: CASSEYVDGLWGYTF. Here the CDR3 DNA reads TGTGCCAGCAGTGAATATGTGGACGGCCTATGGGGCTACACCTTC.

The CDR3: CASSSIPSYEQYF. CDR3 coding DNA: TGTGCCAGCAGTAGCATCCCCAGCTACGAGCAGTACTTC. The V gene is TRBV28, the J gene TRBJ2-7; D call uncertain. The germline V gene has CDR1 MDHEN and CDR2 SYDVKM. The CDR3 runs 13 residues. The ends were cut back, 5 bases at V and 3 bases at J, with 11 bases in the middle.

This clone was seen a handful of times. V and J are TRBV5-8 and TRBJ2-1; D uncertain. Between the trimmed V and J ends, which lost 2 bases and 12 bases, there was a span of 6 bases. Germline V gene lookup returns CDR1 SGHTS and CDR2 YDEGEE. The CDR3 runs 10 residues. This CDR3 reads CASSFVGQFF. The CDR3 DNA follows: TGTGCCAGCAGCTTTGTAGGGCAGTTCTTC.